This T cell receptor (beta chain) was captured by sequencing in a study of T cell responses to AZD1222 COVID-19 vaccine (dated by TCRdb to the early 2020s). Background for the entire study: Because spike-specific TCR depth and breadth did not differ between the two schedules, AZD1222 recipients who got a second dose at roughly 4 weeks were pooled with those who got a second dose at roughly 12 weeks. TCR sequencing covered some 240 trial participants: 200 to 210 given two doses of AZD1222 and approximately 25 given two doses of MenACWY control vaccine. Enrollment into the trials was organized by age into subgroups of 18-55, 56-69 and 70-plus years, and those subgroups contained approximately 160, 26 and 62 TCR-sequenced participants, respectively. Points the paper makes about the study in general: Because no samples from the day 14 peak response were available, repertoires could be characterized only after the peak T cell response. Epitopes outside the regions mutated in the B.1.351 and B.1.1.7 variants were reportedly recognized by nearly half of the unique spike-specific TCRs. Conclusions about previously exposed vaccinees are limited, since just a handful of AZD1222 recipients were seropositive for SARS-CoV-2 at baseline. After two AZD1222 doses, spike-specific TCR breadth and depth were significantly higher than at day 0 and than in MenACWY recipients. CD4 TCRs associated with the vaccine covered the entire spike protein, and the dominant responses were in regions 160-218 and 743-854. The 56-69-year group was small, and its depth increase did not reach significance, likely because of low power. Most participants were white British and females outnumbered males, and the authors suggested that clonal diversity may have been underestimated.

Points on this clone: No cognate antigen has been identified for it. It has no much larger one-base neighbor in the sample; base qualities were not kept.

According to the germline V gene, CDR1 reads MDHEN and CDR2 reads SYDVKM. V lost 8 bases and J lost 2 bases; the stretch between them is 9 bases long. From the cysteine through the phenylalanine, the CDR3 covers 12 amino acids. CDR3 DNA only is kept here, 36 bases in frame from base 1. The time point label here, explained by the study, means: baseline before first vaccination. Samples from vaccinated people were obtained from the UK trials COV001 and COV002, which included a single-blind randomized controlled phase 2/3 trial of AZD1222 (ChAdOx1 nCoV-19) in healthy adults. For TCRbeta chain sequencing, PBMC samples from trial participants were taken at day 0 and at day 28 after the second dose. The CDR3 regions of human TCRbeta chains were analyzed by immunosequencing. The study's own analysis went as follows. Repertoire TCRs were matched against a reference library of SARS-CoV-2-specific TCRs generated with the MIRA antigen-specificity platform. Breadth meant the fraction of unique TCRs that were SARS-CoV-2-associated, whereas depth meant the fraction of total T cells that were SARS-CoV-2-associated. Using the MIRA data, each spike-specific TCR was assigned both to the spike region to which the TCR was reactive and to a CD4 or CD8 class. Log10-transformed breadth and depth values were compared by one-way ANOVA with Sidak's multiple comparisons tests. The clones in this table, taken by TCRdb from immuneACCESS, are in-frame only. Not every clone is retained; where verified, under half of the shortfall comes from an unresolved V gene, and the cause of the rest is unknown. V and J calls plus clone size are reproduced from that table; the DNA served to infer D and trimming. In all, the sample holds fewer than 110,000 clones, and roughly nine tenths of those were seen once. The top ten clones comprise under 7% of the sample.

This sequence originates from an adult in good health. The rearrangement combines TRBV28 with TRBJ1-2, with TRBD1 tentatively as D gene (6 bases match). The source was peripheral blood, collected on day 0 of AZD1222 vaccination. CDR3 region: CASQGSNYGYTF. The bases read TGTGCCAGCCAGGGGTCGAACTATGGCTACACCTTC.